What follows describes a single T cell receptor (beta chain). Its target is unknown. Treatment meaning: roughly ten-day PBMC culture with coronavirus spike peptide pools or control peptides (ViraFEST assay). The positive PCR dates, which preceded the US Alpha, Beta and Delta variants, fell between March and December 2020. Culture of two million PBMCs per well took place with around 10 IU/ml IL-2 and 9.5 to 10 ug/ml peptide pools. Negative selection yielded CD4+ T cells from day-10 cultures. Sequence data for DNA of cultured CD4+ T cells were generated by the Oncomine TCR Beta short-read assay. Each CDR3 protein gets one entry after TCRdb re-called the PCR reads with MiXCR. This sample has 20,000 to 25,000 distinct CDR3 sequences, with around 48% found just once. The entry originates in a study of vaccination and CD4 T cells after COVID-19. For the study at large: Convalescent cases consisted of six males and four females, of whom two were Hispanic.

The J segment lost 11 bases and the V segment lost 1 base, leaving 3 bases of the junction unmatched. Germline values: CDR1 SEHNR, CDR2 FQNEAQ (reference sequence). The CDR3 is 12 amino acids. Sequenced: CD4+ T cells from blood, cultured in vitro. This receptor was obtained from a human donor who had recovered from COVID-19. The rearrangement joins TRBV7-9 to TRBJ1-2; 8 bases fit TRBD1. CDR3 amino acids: CASSLVGQVYTF. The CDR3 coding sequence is TGTGCCAGCAGCTTAGTGGGACAGGTTTACACCTTC.